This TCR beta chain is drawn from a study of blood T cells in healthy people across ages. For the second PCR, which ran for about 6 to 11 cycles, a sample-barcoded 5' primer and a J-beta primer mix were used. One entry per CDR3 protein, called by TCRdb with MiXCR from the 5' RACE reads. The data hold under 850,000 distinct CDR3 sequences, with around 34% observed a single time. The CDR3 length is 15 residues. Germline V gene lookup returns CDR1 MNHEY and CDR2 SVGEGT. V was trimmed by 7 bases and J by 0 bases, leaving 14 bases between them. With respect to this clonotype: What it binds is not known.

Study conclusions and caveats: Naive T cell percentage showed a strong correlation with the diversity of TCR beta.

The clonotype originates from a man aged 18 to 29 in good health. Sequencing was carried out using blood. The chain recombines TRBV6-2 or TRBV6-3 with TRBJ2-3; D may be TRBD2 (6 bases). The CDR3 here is CASMGGGESTDTQYF. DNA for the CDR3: TGTGCCAGCATGGGGGGTGGCGAAAGCACAGATACGCAGTATTTT.